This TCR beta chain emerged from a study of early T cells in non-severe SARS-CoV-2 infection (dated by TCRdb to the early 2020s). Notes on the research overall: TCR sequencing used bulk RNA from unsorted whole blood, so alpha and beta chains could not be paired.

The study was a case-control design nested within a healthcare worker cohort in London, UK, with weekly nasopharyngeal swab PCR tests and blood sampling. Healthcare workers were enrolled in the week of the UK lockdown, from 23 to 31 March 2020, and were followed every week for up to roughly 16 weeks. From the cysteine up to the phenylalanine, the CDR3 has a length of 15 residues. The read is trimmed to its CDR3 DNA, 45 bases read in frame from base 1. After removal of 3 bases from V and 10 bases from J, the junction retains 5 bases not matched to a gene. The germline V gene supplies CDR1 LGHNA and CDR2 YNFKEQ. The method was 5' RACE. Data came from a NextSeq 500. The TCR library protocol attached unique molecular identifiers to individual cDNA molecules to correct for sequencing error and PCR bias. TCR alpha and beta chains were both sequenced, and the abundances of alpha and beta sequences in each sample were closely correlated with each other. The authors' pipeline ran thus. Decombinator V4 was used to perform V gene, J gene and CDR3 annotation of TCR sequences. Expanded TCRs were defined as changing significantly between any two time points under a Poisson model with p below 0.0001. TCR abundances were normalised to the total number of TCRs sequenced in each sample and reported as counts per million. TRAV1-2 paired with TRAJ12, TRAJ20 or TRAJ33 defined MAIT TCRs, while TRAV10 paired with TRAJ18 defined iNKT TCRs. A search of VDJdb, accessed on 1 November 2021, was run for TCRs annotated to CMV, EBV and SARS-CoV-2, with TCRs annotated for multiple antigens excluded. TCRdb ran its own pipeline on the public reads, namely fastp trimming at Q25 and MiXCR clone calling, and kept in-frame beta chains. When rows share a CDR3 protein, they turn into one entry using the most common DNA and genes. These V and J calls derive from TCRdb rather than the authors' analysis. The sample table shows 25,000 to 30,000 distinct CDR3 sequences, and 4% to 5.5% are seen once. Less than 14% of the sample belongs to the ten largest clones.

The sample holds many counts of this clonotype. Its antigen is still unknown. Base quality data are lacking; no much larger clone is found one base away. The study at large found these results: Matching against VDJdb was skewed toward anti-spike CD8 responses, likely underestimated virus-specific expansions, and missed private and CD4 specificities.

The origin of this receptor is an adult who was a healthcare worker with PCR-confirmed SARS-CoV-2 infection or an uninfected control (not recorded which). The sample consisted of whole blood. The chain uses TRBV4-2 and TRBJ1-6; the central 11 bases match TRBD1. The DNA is TGTGCCAGCAGCCAGGGACAGGGGGTGGGCTCACCCCTCCACTTT. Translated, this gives CASSQGQGVGSPLHF.